Shown below are 25 T cell receptor beta chains from a single sample sequenced in a study of T cell responses to AZD1222 COVID-19 vaccine. The table came from immunoSEQ multiplex PCR; TCRdb's copy has only in-frame clones and leaves some out. Of under 85,000 clones listed, about nine tenths are singletons. This specimen was peripheral blood, taken on day 0 of AZD1222 vaccination. Receptor source: an adult in good health.

Comment on this clone: Other DNA sequences within the sample encode an identical CDR3. The chain uses TRBV7-2 and TRBJ1-5, with D uncertain. The V end lost 1 base, the J end lost 0 bases, and 4 bases lay between the germline ends. The CDR3 covers 14 residues. The V gene's germline CDR1 is SGHTA and CDR2 FQGNSA. The CDR3 DNA reads as TGTGCCAGCAGCTTAGTGTCTAGCAATCAGCCCCAGCATTTT. Translation: CASSLVSSNQPQHF. Combining the CDR3 with reference TRBV7-2 and TRBJ1-5 gives the whole variable domain GAGVSQSPSNKVTEKGKDVELRCDPISGHTALYWYRQSLGQGLEFLIYFQGNSAPDKSGLPSDRFSAERTGGSVSTLTIQRTQQEDSAVYLCASSLVSSNQPQHFGDGTRLSIL.

The rearrangement uses TRBV30 and TRBJ1-2; D unresolved. In germline, CDR1 is GTSNPN, CDR2 SVGIG (reference sequence). V was trimmed by 3 bases and J by 4 bases, leaving 9 bases between them. The CDR3 contains 12 residues. For the CDR3, the DNA is TGTGCCTGGAGGGGATCCTCCTATGGCTACACCTTC. Its translation is CAWRGSSYGYTF.

The chain has TRBV7-8 and TRBJ1-1, with D uncertain. CDR1 and CDR2 (germline): SGHVS, FQNEAQ. V lost 4 bases and J 3 bases, leaving 6 bases between the germline ends. This CDR3 is built from 12 residues. Written as DNA, the CDR3 is TGTGCCAGCAGCTATGGGGACACTGAAGCTTTCTTT. Residues: CASSYGDTEAFF.

The V call is TRBV5-1, the J call TRBJ2-3; 12 nucleotides align to TRBD2. The CDR3 spans 16 residues. Germline V gene sequence: CDR1 SGHRS, CDR2 YFSETQ. With 0 bases clipped from V and 4 bases from J, the junction kept 3 bases outside the gene matches. The CDR3 protein is CASSLGLAGVADTQYF. The CDR3 region has the DNA TGCGCCAGCAGCTTGGGACTAGCGGGAGTTGCAGATACGCAGTATTTT. Full variable domain (rest looked up from reference TRBV5-1 and TRBJ2-3): KAGVTQTPRYLIKTRGQQVTLSCSPISGHRSVSWYQQTPGQGLQFLFEYFSETQRNKGNFPGRFSGRQFSNSRSEMNVSTLELGDSALYLCASSLGLAGVADTQYFGPGTRLTVL.

This clone has a single count. The CDR3 DNA is TGTGCCAGCAGTGAACCTGGAAACCAAGAGACCCAGTACTTC. It is translated as CASSEPGNQETQYF. The chain carries TRBV25-1 and TRBJ2-5; D ambiguous. In germline, CDR1 is MGHDK, CDR2 SYGVNS. The CDR3 is 14 amino acids. Deletions cut 2 bases from V and 0 bases from J, with 7 bases between.

V is TRBV29-1 and J is TRBJ2-2; D ambiguous. The CDR3 runs to 14 residues. V was trimmed by 5 bases and J by 1 base, leaving 11 bases between them. The germline CDR1 and CDR2 sequences are SQVTM and ANQGSEA. Written as DNA, the CDR3 is TGCAGCGTTAGATCCCAGCTGAACACCGGGGAGCTGTTTTTT. Its translation is CSVRSQLNTGELFF.

V and J are TRBV27 and TRBJ2-1; possibly TRBD1 for D (6 bases). Trimming removed 3 bases from V and 3 bases from J, with 18 bases in between. The germline V gene encodes CDR1 MNHEY and CDR2 SMNVEV (reference sequence). CDR3 length: 17 residues. The chain's CDR3 is CASSLGARRASYNEQFF. The CDR3, as DNA: TGTGCCAGCAGTTTGGGGGCCAGGCGGGCAAGCTACAATGAGCAGTTCTTC.

V usage is TRBV15 and J usage is TRBJ1-5; no clear D gene. Germline CDR1 LNHNV, CDR2 YYDKDF (reference sequence). Trimming took off 2 bases at V and 8 bases at J, with 13 bases between the two ends. The CDR3 sequence is 14 residues long. The CDR3: CATSRRNIPEPQHF. As DNA, the CDR3 is TGTGCCACCAGCAGACGGAACATTCCTGAGCCCCAGCATTTT.

The V gene is TRBV11-3, the J gene TRBJ1-6, with D possibly matching TRBD1 (5 bases). The CDR3 is 14 amino acids. Looked up from germline, CDR1 is SGHNT and CDR2 is YENEEA. V dropped 6 bases and J dropped 7 bases, with 13 bases sitting between them. In DNA form, the CDR3 reads TGTGCCAGCAGAACCGGGACCGAAAATTCACCCCTCCACTTT. This encodes CASRTGTENSPLHF.

J is TRBJ1-2 and V is TRBV7-9; a weak D match, TRBD1 (5 bases). Germline assignment: CDR1 SEHNR and CDR2 FQNEAQ (reference sequence). The germline V and J ends were trimmed by 3 bases and 6 bases, with 11 bases remaining between them. This CDR3 contains 13 residues. Written as DNA, the CDR3 is TGTGCCAGCAGCTTCGGAGCGGGGGATGGCTACACCTTC. Protein sequence: CASSFGAGDGYTF. Using reference TRBV7-9 and TRBJ1-2 for the parts outside the CDR3, the full variable domain is DTGVSQNPRHKITKRGQNVTFRCDPISEHNRLYWYRQTLGQGPEFLTYFQNEAQLEKSRLLSDRFSAERPKGSFSTLEIQRTEQGDSAMYLCASSFGAGDGYTFGSGTRLTVV.

J is TRBJ1-1 and V is TRBV12-3 or TRBV12-4, with a weak D call TRBD1 (6 bases). This CDR3 has 12 residues. Trimming shortened V by 1 base and J by 6 bases, and 6 bases separated the two germline ends. The CDR3 sequence is CASSLGTAEAFF. DNA for the CDR3: TGTGCCAGCAGTTTAGGGACAGCTGAAGCTTTCTTT.

This sequence joins TRBV5-1 and TRBJ1-5; 8 bases are a match to TRBD1. The germline V gene encodes CDR1 SGHRS and CDR2 YFSETQ. This CDR3 comprises 15 residues. The J segment lost 5 bases and the V segment lost 0 bases, leaving 4 bases of the junction unmatched. The CDR3 DNA follows: TGCGCCAGCAGCTTGGAGGGGACAGGCTATCAGCCCCAGCATTTT. It translates to CASSLEGTGYQPQHF.

The DNA of the CDR3 is TGTGCCAGCAGCCCACACAGGGGTCGCACTGAAGCTTTCTTT. Its translation is CASSPHRGRTEAFF. The rearrangement uses TRBV3-1 (or the pseudogene TRBV3-2) and TRBJ1-1; 7 bases map to TRBD1. There are 14 residues in the CDR3. Per germline, CDR1 LGHDT and CDR2 YNNKEL (reference sequence). The V segment lost 4 bases and the J segment 4 bases; nucleotides outside the gene matches: 6.

The rearrangement links TRBV19 to TRBJ1-1; D is unresolved. Germline V gives CDR1 LNHDA, CDR2 SQIVND (reference sequence). The V end lost 4 bases, the J end lost 4 bases, and 13 bases lay between the germline ends. The CDR3 consists of 14 residues. The DNA for the CDR3 is TGTGCCAGTAGTACCCTTTCCGGGCGCACTGAAGCTTTCTTT. It specifies CASSTLSGRTEAFF.

The chain has TRBV6-5 and TRBJ2-7; no firm D call. The CDR3 length is 13 residues. V gave up 6 bases and J gave up 2 bases, with 11 bases separating them. Germline loops: CDR1 MNHEY, CDR2 SVGAGI. Written as DNA, the CDR3 is TGTGCCAGCAGCTCGCCCTCTCCCTACGAGCAGTACTTC. This codes for CASSSPSPYEQYF.

This chain links TRBV9 with TRBJ1-5; D unclear. Between the trimmed V and J ends, which lost 0 bases and 0 bases, there was a span of 7 bases. Germline values: CDR1 SGDLS, CDR2 YYNGEE. The CDR3 contains 15 residues. The CDR3 loop is CASSVEGYSNQPQHF. In DNA form, the CDR3 reads TGTGCCAGCAGCGTAGAAGGGTATAGCAATCAGCCCCAGCATTTT.

The rearrangement uses TRBV9 and TRBJ2-1; perhaps D is TRBD1 or TRBD2 (7 bases each). V dropped 4 bases and J dropped 9 bases, with 23 bases sitting between them. The CDR3 extends over 16 amino acids. Germline V gives CDR1 SGDLS, CDR2 YYNGEE. DNA of the CDR3: TGTGCCAGCAGCCGGACCACAGGGGAGGGGTTCGGTGAGCAGTTCTTC. This sequence encodes CASSRTTGEGFGEQFF.

This clone was detected ten times or more. V and J are TRBV9 and TRBJ1-6; TRBD1 aligns across 8 bases. Looked up from germline, CDR1 is SGDLS and CDR2 is YYNGEE. The CDR3 runs 14 residues. With 4 bases clipped from V and 10 bases from J, the junction kept 7 bases outside the gene matches. CDR3 coding DNA: TGTGCCAGCAGCCTAGGACAGGGTGGCTCACCCCTCCACTTT. It translates to CASSLGQGGSPLHF.

V gene TRBV11-1 combines with J gene TRBJ1-6; D not resolved. This CDR3 spans 12 amino acids. Looked up from germline, CDR1 is SGHAT and CDR2 is FQDESV (reference sequence). Trimming shortened V by 3 bases and J by 7 bases, and 4 bases separated the two germline ends. CDR3 coding DNA: TGTGCCAGCAGCTTCGGGAATTCACCCCTCCACTTT. Its translation is CASSFGNSPLHF.

J is TRBJ1-4 and V is TRBV14; 7 nucleotides line up with TRBD1. V shed 10 bases and J 2 bases; nucleotides not matched to a gene: 16. CDR1 is SGHDN, CDR2 FVKESK, per germline. This CDR3 has 17 amino acids. The CDR3 is CATPPPRQGLTNEKLFF. Here the CDR3 DNA reads TGTGCCACTCCTCCCCCAAGACAGGGCTTGACTAATGAAAAACTGTTTTTT.

The rearrangement uses TRBV7-2 and TRBJ1-1; D gene ambiguous. Deletions cut 1 base from V and 5 bases from J, with 11 bases between. This CDR3 spans 14 amino acids. Germline CDR1 and CDR2: SGHTA and FQGNSA. The CDR3 DNA is TGTGCCAGCAGCTTAGGGCCCGAGAAGACTGAAGCTTTCTTT. This sequence encodes CASSLGPEKTEAFF.

The chain couples TRBV3-1 (or the pseudogene TRBV3-2) to TRBJ1-6, with no clear D. CDR1 and CDR2 from the germline V gene are LGHDT and YNNKEL (reference sequence). V lost 6 bases and J 7 bases, leaving 13 bases between the germline ends. This CDR3 is built from 14 residues. CDR3 bases: TGTGCCAGCAGTTATCTAGCGGGGAATTCACCCCTCCACTTT. Translation gives CASSYLAGNSPLHF.

The genes are TRBV7-2 and TRBJ2-7; D could derive from TRBD1 or TRBD2 (5 bases each). The CDR3 runs to 14 residues. Trimming stripped 5 bases from V and 6 bases from J, with 17 bases between. Germline lookup yields CDR1 SGHTA and CDR2 FQGNSA. The CDR3 region has the DNA TGTGCCAGCAGCGCAAACCGGGGCGCCTCCGAGCAGTACTTC. Protein: CASSANRGASEQYF.

The chain uses TRBV10-3 and TRBJ1-3; D is unresolved. The CDR3 covers 15 residues. Trimming stripped 2 bases from V and 0 bases from J, with 8 bases between. CDR1 ENHRY and CDR2 SYGVKD come from the germline V gene. CDR3 amino acids: CAISELTLSGNTIYF. The DNA for the CDR3 is TGTGCCATCAGTGAGCTGACTCTCTCTGGAAACACCATATATTTT.

J is TRBJ2-2 and V is TRBV13, with 9 bases fitting TRBD2. The CDR3 length is 16 residues. The germline V gene has CDR1 PRHDT and CDR2 FYEKMQ (reference sequence). V dropped 2 bases and J dropped 6; count of bases not matched to a gene: 7. CDR3 nucleotide sequence: TGTGCCAGCAGCTTACTTAGCGGGAGTGGTCCCGGGGAGCTGTTTTTT. Amino acids: CASSLLSGSGPGELFF.